This is a list of T cell receptor beta chains from one sample in a study of T cell repertoires in cytomegalovirus infection. The antigens of these receptors remain unknown. In TCRdb, the reads were re-called with MiXCR into one record per CDR3 protein. The table includes 400,000 to 600,000 distinct CDR3 sequences, about 44% detected once. Sample: cultured PBMCs, taken from culture after CMV antigen stimulation. The receptors here all came from a human donor in good health (CMV status not recorded). Some clones in this sample may be carry-over from other donors' samples. The CDR3 runs from the conserved cysteine through the conserved F or W. Each record gives: CDR3 DNA, CDR3 protein, D gene, J gene, V gene, clone size. A D gene is named only where the DNA matches it firmly. Size is omitted from some rows. Given values are once, few, many or a class for expanded clones.

cdr3_nt: TGTGCCAGCAGCTCAAGACATTCCTATGGCTACACCTTC
cdr3_aa: CASSSRHSYGYTF
d_call: NA
j_call: TRBJ1-2
v_call: TRBV7-9
clone_size: NA

cdr3_nt: TGCGCCAGCAGCCCGCGGCAGTGGGAGTACATTCAGTACTTC
cdr3_aa: CASSPRQWEYIQYF
d_call: NA
j_call: TRBJ2-4
v_call: TRBV4-3
clone_size: NA

cdr3_nt: TGTGCCAGCAGTTTAGCGGGGGGACGCAGTTCATATTTT
cdr3_aa: CASSLAGGRSSYF
d_call: TRBD2
j_call: TRBJ2-3
v_call: TRBV27
clone_size: NA

cdr3_nt: TGTGCCAGCAGTTACTCGTCGGCGGGAGGGCCGCGAGAGACCCAGTACTTC
cdr3_aa: CASSYSSAGGPRETQYF
d_call: TRBD2
j_call: TRBJ2-5
v_call: TRBV6-5
clone_size: NA

cdr3_nt: TGCAGTGCTAGACCCTATCTTGGACAGGGGAGGGGCGAGCAGTACTTC
cdr3_aa: CSARPYLGQGRGEQYF
d_call: TRBD1
j_call: TRBJ2-7
v_call: TRBV20-1
clone_size: NA

cdr3_nt: TGTGCCAGTAGGCCCCCCGCGAACACCGGGGAGCTGTTTTTT
cdr3_aa: CASRPPANTGELFF
d_call: NA
j_call: TRBJ2-2
v_call: TRBV19
clone_size: NA

cdr3_nt: TGTGCCAGCAGTCTGCCGGGTTACCGGGGCAATGAGCAGTTCTTC
cdr3_aa: CASSLPGYRGNEQFF
d_call: NA
j_call: TRBJ2-1
v_call: TRBV2
clone_size: NA

cdr3_nt: TGTGCCACCAGTGATGCGGGACAGGGGCCCCCCTACGAGCAGTACTTC
cdr3_aa: CATSDAGQGPPYEQYF
d_call: TRBD1
j_call: TRBJ2-7
v_call: TRBV24-1
clone_size: once

cdr3_nt: TGTGCCAGCAGCCCGGGACATTCGTGGGCGCCTGAAGCTTTCTTT
cdr3_aa: CASSPGHSWAPEAFF
d_call: NA
j_call: TRBJ1-1
v_call: TRBV7-8
clone_size: NA

cdr3_nt: TGTGCCAGCAATTCCCGACAGGGTTCCTACGAGCAGTACTTC
cdr3_aa: CASNSRQGSYEQYF
d_call: TRBD1
j_call: TRBJ2-7
v_call: TRBV6-6
clone_size: NA

cdr3_nt: TGTGCCAGCAGCTACCACAGGTTACTCCCTGGAAACACCATATATTTT
cdr3_aa: CASSYHRLLPGNTIYF
d_call: NA
j_call: TRBJ1-3
v_call: TRBV7-8
clone_size: NA

cdr3_nt: TGTGCCAGCAGTTTGGAACTCATCGTCCTCGGCAATTCACCCCTCCACTTT
cdr3_aa: CASSLELIVLGNSPLHF
d_call: NA
j_call: TRBJ1-6
v_call: TRBV28
clone_size: NA

cdr3_nt: TGTGCCAGCAGCCAAATCTTGCGGGGGTCGGCCAAAAACATTCAGTACTTC
cdr3_aa: CASSQILRGSAKNIQYF
d_call: TRBD2
j_call: TRBJ2-4
v_call: TRBV4-2
clone_size: NA

cdr3_nt: TGTGCCAGCAGCCCTACAGGGGTCTTTTACGAGCAGTACTTC
cdr3_aa: CASSPTGVFYEQYF
d_call: TRBD1
j_call: TRBJ2-7
v_call: TRBV6-1
clone_size: NA

cdr3_nt: TGCAGTGCTGGGGCCAGGACTAGGGGTGGGGATACGCAGTATTTT
cdr3_aa: CSAGARTRGGDTQYF
d_call: TRBD2
j_call: TRBJ2-3
v_call: TRBV20-1
clone_size: NA

cdr3_nt: TGTGCCAGCAGCCGAGCGGGAAATATGGTCGAGCAGTACTTC
cdr3_aa: CASSRAGNMVEQYF
d_call: TRBD2
j_call: TRBJ2-7
v_call: TRBV6-2/TRBV6-3
clone_size: few

cdr3_nt: TGTGCCAGCAGCTTTAAGAGTGGGGGCGGCTATGGCTACACCTTC
cdr3_aa: CASSFKSGGGYGYTF
d_call: NA
j_call: TRBJ1-2
v_call: TRBV7-2
clone_size: NA

cdr3_nt: TGTGCCAGCAGTCGGCAGGGCGATGGCTACACCTTC
cdr3_aa: CASSRQGDGYTF
d_call: NA
j_call: TRBJ1-2
v_call: TRBV7-2
clone_size: few

cdr3_nt: TGTGCCAGCAGTTACAGGGGACAGGAGGGTCTTCGCTACACCTTC
cdr3_aa: CASSYRGQEGLRYTF
d_call: TRBD1
j_call: TRBJ1-2
v_call: TRBV6-1
clone_size: NA

cdr3_nt: TGCGCCAGCAGCCAGACTCCGGGCGGACTCTACAATGAGCAGTTCTTC
cdr3_aa: CASSQTPGGLYNEQFF
d_call: NA
j_call: TRBJ2-1
v_call: TRBV11-2
clone_size: NA

cdr3_nt: TGTGCCAGCAGCCGTAGGACTAGCCTTAACAATGAGCAGTTCTTC
cdr3_aa: CASSRRTSLNNEQFF
d_call: TRBD2
j_call: TRBJ2-1
v_call: TRBV12-3/TRBV12-4
clone_size: NA

cdr3_nt: TGTGCCAGCAGCTGGGGGGGGACTAGCGCTAAATGGGCCCAAGAGACCCAGTACTTC
cdr3_aa: CASSWGGTSAKWAQETQYF
d_call: TRBD2
j_call: TRBJ2-5
v_call: TRBV7-2
clone_size: many

cdr3_nt: TGCGCCAGCAGCCAAGACCGGGGGGGGGCTGGGGCCAACGTCCTGACTTTC
cdr3_aa: CASSQDRGGAGANVLTF
d_call: TRBD2
j_call: TRBJ2-6
v_call: TRBV4-1
clone_size: NA

cdr3_nt: TGTGCCAGTAGTATAGAAGGGCCCCCCAATCAGCCCCAGCATTTT
cdr3_aa: CASSIEGPPNQPQHF
d_call: NA
j_call: TRBJ1-5
v_call: TRBV19
clone_size: few

cdr3_nt: TGCGCCAGCAGCCGGATGACAGGGGATTTGGAGGGCTACACCTTC
cdr3_aa: CASSRMTGDLEGYTF
d_call: TRBD1
j_call: TRBJ1-2
v_call: TRBV4-3
clone_size: once

cdr3_nt: TGTGCCAGCAGCTTAGTAGGGGTGACCTCCTACGAGCAGTACTTC
cdr3_aa: CASSLVGVTSYEQYF
d_call: NA
j_call: TRBJ2-7
v_call: TRBV7-2
clone_size: few

cdr3_nt: TGTGCCAGCAGTTACGAGGCAGGGCCCCAGCATTTT
cdr3_aa: CASSYEAGPQHF
d_call: NA
j_call: TRBJ1-5
v_call: TRBV6-6
clone_size: NA

cdr3_nt: TGTGCCAGCAGCGCTCTCCCAGGGGGGGATGAGCAGTTCTTC
cdr3_aa: CASSALPGGDEQFF
d_call: NA
j_call: TRBJ2-1
v_call: TRBV6-4
clone_size: NA

cdr3_nt: TGTGCCAGCAGTTACCGACACGCAACTAATGAAAAACTGTTTTTT
cdr3_aa: CASSYRHATNEKLFF
d_call: NA
j_call: TRBJ1-4
v_call: TRBV27
clone_size: NA

cdr3_nt: TGTGCCAGCAGTTTAATTGGGCAGGAAGCTTTCTTT
cdr3_aa: CASSLIGQEAFF
d_call: NA
j_call: TRBJ1-1
v_call: TRBV12-3/TRBV12-4
clone_size: few

cdr3_nt: TGTGCCAGCAGCCCCCCCGCGGCCAAAAACATTCAGTACTTC
cdr3_aa: CASSPPAAKNIQYF
d_call: NA
j_call: TRBJ2-4
v_call: TRBV12-3/TRBV12-4
clone_size: NA

cdr3_nt: TGTGCCAGCAGCCCGGCACGGGGGGTGGCAGCGACTAACTATGGCTACACCTTC
cdr3_aa: CASSPARGVAATNYGYTF
d_call: NA
j_call: TRBJ1-2
v_call: TRBV7-8
clone_size: few

cdr3_nt: TGTGCCACCAGCAGATCCGGGGCTGACCATGAAGCTTTCTTT
cdr3_aa: CATSRSGADHEAFF
d_call: NA
j_call: TRBJ1-1
v_call: TRBV15
clone_size: NA

cdr3_nt: TGCAGCGTTGCAAACCGGGCCAACTTGGGAGCTTTCTTT
cdr3_aa: CSVANRANLGAFF
d_call: NA
j_call: TRBJ1-1
v_call: TRBV29-1
clone_size: NA

cdr3_nt: TGTGCCAGCAGTTTAGTCGCGTTCACAGCGAATACGCAGTATTTT
cdr3_aa: CASSLVAFTANTQYF
d_call: NA
j_call: TRBJ2-3
v_call: TRBV12-3/TRBV12-4
clone_size: NA

cdr3_nt: TGTGCCAGCAGCTCACACCGACAGGCCACCGGGGAGCTGTTTTTT
cdr3_aa: CASSSHRQATGELFF
d_call: NA
j_call: TRBJ2-2
v_call: TRBV7-2
clone_size: few

cdr3_nt: TGTGCCAGCAGCCTGAACTGGAGGCCCCCCTACGAGCAGTACTTC
cdr3_aa: CASSLNWRPPYEQYF
d_call: NA
j_call: TRBJ2-7
v_call: TRBV12-3/TRBV12-4
clone_size: NA

cdr3_nt: TGTGCCAGCACTACCGGACATCTGGGGGAGAGTGGCTACACCTTC
cdr3_aa: CASTTGHLGESGYTF
d_call: NA
j_call: TRBJ1-2
v_call: TRBV6-5
clone_size: few

cdr3_nt: TGTGCCAGCAGCTCGTCTAGGGTCAGTGAGCAGTTCTTC
cdr3_aa: CASSSSRVSEQFF
d_call: NA
j_call: TRBJ2-1
v_call: TRBV7-2
clone_size: NA

cdr3_nt: TGTGCCAGCAGTGAAGAACACGGGCGGGTAAACACCATATATTTT
cdr3_aa: CASSEEHGRVNTIYF
d_call: NA
j_call: TRBJ1-3
v_call: TRBV6-1
clone_size: NA

cdr3_nt: TGTGCCAGCAGCTCCATTCCGGAGACCCAGTACTTC
cdr3_aa: CASSSIPETQYF
d_call: NA
j_call: TRBJ2-5
v_call: TRBV7-2
clone_size: many

cdr3_nt: TGTGCCAGCAGCCCGAACACCGCGGCAGGGCACAATGAGCAGTTCTTC
cdr3_aa: CASSPNTAAGHNEQFF
d_call: NA
j_call: TRBJ2-1
v_call: TRBV7-8
clone_size: many

cdr3_nt: TGTGCCAGCAGCTTACCGCGGACTAGCCCTCTGGAATACGAGCAGTACTTC
cdr3_aa: CASSLPRTSPLEYEQYF
d_call: TRBD2
j_call: TRBJ2-7
v_call: TRBV7-9
clone_size: NA

cdr3_nt: TGTGCCAGCAGTTCCCGAGCCTCCTACGAGCAGTACTTC
cdr3_aa: CASSSRASYEQYF
d_call: NA
j_call: TRBJ2-7
v_call: TRBV27
clone_size: few

cdr3_nt: TGTGCCAGCAGCGCCAATGAGGGGGACTACGAGCAGCACTTC
cdr3_aa: CASSANEGDYEQHF
d_call: NA
j_call: TRBJ2-7
v_call: TRBV7-2
clone_size: NA

cdr3_nt: TGTGCCAGCAGTTTGGGCGGGGTTTTGGACGAGCAGTACTTC
cdr3_aa: CASSLGGVLDEQYF
d_call: NA
j_call: TRBJ2-7
v_call: TRBV12-3/TRBV12-4
clone_size: few

cdr3_nt: TGTGCCAGCGGACGTAGGCAGGCCGACAATGAGCAGTTCTTC
cdr3_aa: CASGRRQADNEQFF
d_call: NA
j_call: TRBJ2-1
v_call: TRBV2
clone_size: NA